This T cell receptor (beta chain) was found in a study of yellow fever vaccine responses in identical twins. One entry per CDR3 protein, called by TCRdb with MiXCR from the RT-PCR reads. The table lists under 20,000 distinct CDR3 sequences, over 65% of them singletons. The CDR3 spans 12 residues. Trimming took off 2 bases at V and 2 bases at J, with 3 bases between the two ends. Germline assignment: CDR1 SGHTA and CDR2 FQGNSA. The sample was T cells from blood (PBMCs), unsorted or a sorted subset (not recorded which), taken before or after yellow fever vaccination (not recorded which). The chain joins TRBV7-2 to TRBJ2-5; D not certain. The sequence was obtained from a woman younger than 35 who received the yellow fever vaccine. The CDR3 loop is CASSLRQETQYF. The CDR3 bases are TGTGCCAGCAGCTTAAGGCAAGAGACCCAGTACTTC. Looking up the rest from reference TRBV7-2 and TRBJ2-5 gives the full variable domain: GAGVSQSPSNKVTEKGKDVELRCDPISGHTALYWYRQSLGQGLEFLIYFQGNSAPDKSGLPSDRFSAERTGGSVSTLTIQRTQQEDSAVYLCASSLRQETQYFGPGTRLLVL.